These 23 T cell receptor beta chains were all obtained from the same sample, sequenced in a study of T cell responses to AZD1222 COVID-19 vaccine. Here immunoSEQ multiplex PCR was the method, and the copy in TCRdb shows in-frame clones only, minus some. This sample has 70,000 to 95,000 clones, with 90% to 95% found just once. The specimen comprised peripheral blood, sampled 28 days after the second AZD1222 dose. Every receptor here comes from an adult who received the AZD1222 COVID-19 vaccine.

V gene TRBV6-4 combines with J gene TRBJ2-2; TRBD1 agrees at 10 bases. The germline gives CDR1 MRHNA, CDR2 SNTAGT. With V trimmed by 7 bases and J by 3 bases, 2 bases remained unmatched. CDR3 length equals 14 residues. Here the CDR3 DNA reads TGTGCCAGCAAGGACAGGGGGGACACCGGGGAGCTGTTTTTT. This translates into CASKDRGDTGELFF.

In this sample, this clone turned up a few times. The chain employs TRBV19 and TRBJ2-5; tentative D call: TRBD2 (5 bases). Trimming left V 1 base short and J 5 bases short, with 8 bases between. The CDR3 totals 13 residues. Germline loops: CDR1 LNHDA, CDR2 SQIVND (reference sequence). The CDR3 DNA reads TGTGCCAGTAGTATAGGTCTAGCTGAGACCCAGTACTTC. Its protein product is CASSIGLAETQYF.

The chain employs TRBV5-5 and TRBJ2-3, with a possible D match to TRBD2 (5 bases). Looked up from germline, CDR1 is SGHKS and CDR2 is YYEKEE (reference sequence). The V end lost 7 bases, the J end lost 0 bases, and 18 bases lay between the germline ends. The CDR3 is made up of 16 amino acids. This CDR3 is CASDATVGGSTDTQYF. CDR3 in DNA: TGTGCCAGCGACGCCACCGTAGGCGGGAGCACAGATACGCAGTATTTT.

The V and J genes are TRBV6-1 and TRBJ2-7, with 9 bases matching TRBD2. This CDR3 contains 15 residues. V dropped 1 base and J dropped 3; count of bases not matched to a gene: 4. Germline V gives CDR1 MNHNS, CDR2 SASEGT. The CDR3, as DNA: TGTGCCAGCAGTGAAGGGAGCGGGGGGTTCTACGAGCAGTACTTC. Protein sequence: CASSEGSGGFYEQYF.

This chain joins TRBV28 and TRBJ2-1; 8 bases line up with TRBD2. V shed 5 bases and J 4 bases; nucleotides not matched to a gene: 7. CDR3 length: 15 residues. CDR1 MDHEN and CDR2 SYDVKM come from the germline V gene. The CDR3 DNA follows: TGTGCCAGCAGTCCCGGGAGGGCCGGGTACAATGAGCAGTTCTTC. Translation: CASSPGRAGYNEQFF.

In this sample, this clone turned up once. J is TRBJ2-5 and V is TRBV7-3; D is unresolved. V was trimmed by 3 bases and J by 4 bases, leaving 15 bases between them. This CDR3 comprises 15 residues. The germline V gene has CDR1 SGHTA and CDR2 FQGTGA. CDR3 in DNA: TGTGCCAGCAGCTTCAGCCGCAGCCCCCTAGAGACCCAGTACTTC. Translating it yields CASSFSRSPLETQYF.

This clone appeared once. The genes are TRBV29-1 and TRBJ2-3; a weak D match, TRBD1 (6 bases). The germline V and J ends were trimmed by 1 base and 1 base, with 15 bases remaining between them. In germline, CDR1 is SQVTM, CDR2 ANQGSEA. CDR3 length: 16 residues. The CDR3 DNA sequence: TGCAGCGTTGAAGGGGACCCCTCAGGGGGCACAGATACGCAGTATTTT. It encodes CSVEGDPSGGTDTQYF.

The gene calls are TRBV19 and TRBJ1-1, with D maybe TRBD1 (5 bases). The CDR3 is 14 residues long. V was trimmed by 4 bases and J by 5 bases, leaving 14 bases between them. Looked up from germline, CDR1 is LNHDA and CDR2 is SQIVND (reference sequence). The DNA of the CDR3 is TGTGCCAGTAGTACCCCGAGGGGAGGAACTGAAGCTTTCTTT. As protein: CASSTPRGGTEAFF.

The V call is TRBV14, the J call TRBJ2-1, with TRBD2 matching over 7 bases. The CDR3 sequence is 16 residues long. Germline V lookup: CDR1 SGHDN, CDR2 FVKESK. The ends lost 5 bases at V and 3 bases at J; junction bases unmatched: 10. CDR3 region: CASSYYTSVDYNEQFF. As DNA, the CDR3 is TGTGCCAGCAGCTACTATACTAGCGTTGACTACAATGAGCAGTTCTTC. Full variable domain (missing parts from reference TRBV14 and TRBJ2-1): EAGVTQFPSHSVIEKGQTVTLRCDPISGHDNLYWYRRVMGKEIKFLLHFVKESKQDESGMPNNRFLAERTGGTYSTLKVQPAELEDSGVYFCASSYYTSVDYNEQFFGPGTRLTVL.

V is TRBV24-1 and J is TRBJ2-7; D not certain. In germline, CDR1 is KGHDR, CDR2 SFDVKD. V lost 7 bases to trimming and J lost 3 bases, with 6 bases between them. This CDR3 region has 11 residues. The CDR3 region is CATSDSYEQYF. Written as DNA, the CDR3 is TGTGCCACCAGCGATAGCTACGAGCAGTACTTC.

The chain recombines TRBV5-1 with TRBJ1-4; TRBD1 matches 10 bases. The CDR3 is 14 amino acids. The germline V gene has CDR1 SGHRS and CDR2 YFSETQ. The junction had 3 bases not matched to a gene; V was cut back by 4 bases and J by 6 bases. The CDR3 loop reads CASSPGQGYEKLFF. The DNA for the CDR3 is TGCGCCAGCAGCCCGGGACAGGGGTATGAAAAACTGTTTTTT.

This chain uses TRBV11-2 with TRBJ2-7; D unclear. Germline lookup yields CDR1 SGHAT and CDR2 FQNNGV. The V gene lost 4 bases and the J gene lost 2 bases, with 6 bases spanning the gap. The CDR3 has 12 amino acids. The CDR3, as DNA: TGTGCCAGCAGCTCCAATGCCTACGAGCAGTACTTC. Protein: CASSSNAYEQYF. Complete variable domain (other parts from reference TRBV11-2 and TRBJ2-7): EAGVAQSPRYKIIEKRQSVAFWCNPISGHATLYWYQQILGQGPKLLIQFQNNGVVDDSQLPKDRFSAERLKGVDSTLKIQPAKLEDSAVYLCASSSNAYEQYFGPGTRLTVT.

The rearrangement links TRBV10-1 to TRBJ1-3; D might be TRBD1 (6 bases). CDR1 WNHNN and CDR2 SYGVQD come from the germline V gene (reference sequence). The CDR3 covers 14 residues. The germline V and J ends were trimmed by 0 bases and 4 bases, with 7 bases remaining between them. For the CDR3, the DNA is TGCGCCAGCAGTGAGTCGGGGACAGGAAACACCATATATTTT. Protein sequence: CASSESGTGNTIYF.

J is TRBJ2-1 and V is TRBV18; D is possibly TRBD1 (6 bases). The V end was cut by 2 bases, the J end by 4 bases, with 15 bases between. The CDR3 length is 16 residues. The germline V gene has CDR1 KGHSH and CDR2 LQKENI. The CDR3 sequence is CASSPTGTRGYNEQFF. CDR3 coding DNA: TGTGCCAGCTCACCAACCGGGACACGGGGTTACAATGAGCAGTTCTTC.

The genes are TRBV27 and TRBJ2-7; D not resolved. Trimming removed 0 bases from V and 7 bases from J, with 16 bases in between. Germline V gene sequence: CDR1 MNHEY, CDR2 SMNVEV (reference sequence). The CDR3 totals 15 residues. DNA for the CDR3: TGTGCCAGCAGTTTATCCGGGCTCAACCCCAGGGAGCAGTACTTC. This codes for CASSLSGLNPREQYF.

V gene TRBV21-1 combines with J gene TRBJ1-6. TRBV21-1 is deemed a pseudogene. The CDR3 sequence is 16 residues long. The DNA for the CDR3 is TGTGCCAGCAGCAAAGAATCGGTGGCAGCCAATTCACCCCTCCACTTT. It yields the protein CASSKESVAANSPLHF.

The chain carries TRBV2 and TRBJ1-1; D gene uncertain. V lost 8 bases to trimming and J lost 2 bases, with 9 bases between them. This CDR3 is built from 12 residues. Germline V CDR1 and CDR2: SNHLY, FYNNEI. The CDR3 spells CASGVYNTEAFF. The CDR3 nucleotides are TGTGCCAGCGGGGTCTACAACACTGAAGCTTTCTTT.

J is TRBJ1-2 and V is TRBV7-9, with 7 bases fitting TRBD1. The CDR3 has 15 amino acids. The germline V gene has CDR1 SEHNR and CDR2 FQNEAQ (reference sequence). V lost 5 bases and J lost 7; bases outside the gene matches: 13. CDR3 DNA sequence: TGTGCCAGCAGCCCCCCAGGGGGAGAAGGCGGTGGCTACACCTTC. Translation gives CASSPPGGEGGGYTF.

The V and J genes are TRBV6-5 and TRBJ1-5; possible D gene TRBD1, 5 bases. CDR1 and CDR2 from the germline V gene are MNHEY and SVGAGI. The germline V and J ends were trimmed by 4 bases and 2 bases, with 12 bases remaining between them. CDR3 length equals 15 residues. The CDR3: CASSLGVLGNQPQHF. Written as DNA, the CDR3 is TGTGCCAGCAGTTTAGGGGTATTGGGCAATCAGCCCCAGCATTTT.

This sequence joins TRBV19 and TRBJ1-5; D gene uncertain. This CDR3 is 13 amino acids long. From germline, CDR1 is LNHDA and CDR2 SQIVND (reference sequence). Trimming shortened V by 9 bases and J by 7 bases, and 16 bases separated the two germline ends. DNA for the CDR3: TGTGCCAGCGAGTACACCGGTGGCCAGCCCCAGCATTTT. Protein product: CASEYTGGQPQHF.

The CDR3 bases are TGTGCCAGCAGCGCTCCCGAACTAGCGGACCCCACAGATACGCAGTATTTT. This translates into CASSAPELADPTDTQYF. The gene calls are TRBV5-6 and TRBJ2-3, with 8 bases lining up with TRBD2. Germline V lookup: CDR1 SGHDT, CDR2 YYEEEE. The CDR3 loop spans 17 amino acids. Trimming cost V 4 bases and J 2 bases; bases outside gene matches: 12.

The chain uses TRBV30 and TRBJ1-2; TRBD1 might be the D (5 bases). The V end lost 0 bases, the J end lost 4 bases, and 9 bases lay between the germline ends. The CDR3 runs to 13 residues. Germline V gene data show CDR1 as GTSNPN and CDR2 as SVGIG (reference sequence). This CDR3 reads CAWSVRQLYGYTF. The CDR3 nucleotides read TGTGCCTGGAGTGTAAGACAGCTCTATGGCTACACCTTC.

The chain uses TRBV12-2 and TRBJ1-2. TRBV12-2 represents a pseudogene. This CDR3 spans 15 amino acids. The CDR3 spells CASRLGGVCNYGYTF. CDR3 nucleotides: TGTGCAAGTCGCTTAGGGGGGGTATGTAACTATGGCTACACCTTC.